This T cell receptor (beta chain) was captured by sequencing in a study of radiotherapy plus CTLA-4 blockade in lung cancer. Study background: Disease control was achieved by around 30% of patients, and objective responses by 18%.

In the case of this clone: Its matching antigen is unknown.

Study outcomes and limitations: Once radiotherapy plus ipilimumab had been given, TCR clones derived from tumor expanded in blood.

V was clipped by 0 bases and J by 1 base, with 8 bases between them. This CDR3 contains 14 residues. Looked up from germline, CDR1 is GTSNPN and CDR2 is SVGIG (reference sequence). The method was immunoSEQ multiplex PCR; TCRdb's version includes in-frame clones alone and lacks a portion of them. The sample consists of over 75,000 clones, roughly 80% of them appearing once. This TCR derives from a human donor with non-small cell lung cancer who had stable disease on radiotherapy plus ipilimumab. The rearrangement joins TRBV30 to TRBJ2-3; the D is unclear. The specimen was peripheral blood, collected from a patient treated with radiotherapy plus ipilimumab. CDR3 nucleotide sequence: TGTGCCTGGAGTGTCTCCGGCGGCACAGATACGCAGTATTTT. This translates into CAWSVSGGTDTQYF.